A single T cell receptor (beta chain) is shown here with its context. Germline lookup yields CDR1 SGHTA and CDR2 FQGNSA. This CDR3 contains 12 residues. Trimming stripped 5 bases from V and 5 bases from J, with 9 bases between. This sample was included in a study of blood T cell repertoires in COVID-19. Generated by immunoSEQ multiplex PCR, the TCRdb table keeps only in-frame clones and is missing some. Among around 310,000 clones listed, around 90% were seen once. The TCR was taken from a woman aged 40 to 50 with COVID-19, enrolled during active disease. The chain carries TRBV7-2 and TRBJ2-5, with unresolved D. The sequencing sample was made of peripheral blood. CDR3 loop: CASSRARETQYF. The CDR3 DNA reads as TGTGCCAGCAGCCGCGCACGGGAGACCCAGTACTTC.